The present TCR beta chain was sequenced within a study of T cell responses to AZD1222 COVID-19 vaccine. Study-level points and caveats: A rise in Spike-specific TCR breadth and depth followed two AZD1222 doses.

This table comes from immunoSEQ multiplex PCR, and its TCRdb copy is limited to in-frame clones, with some not included. Of about 260,000 clones detected, over 85% appear once; the ten largest clones hold 0.55%. A note on this clone: Its specificity is unknown.

V lost 5 bases and J lost 5; bases outside the gene matches: 9. CDR1 is SGHTA and CDR2 is FQGTGA in the germline V gene. There are 15 residues in the CDR3. The receptor was isolated from an adult in good health. Sequenced material: peripheral blood, taken on day 0 of AZD1222 vaccination. This chain joins TRBV7-3 and TRBJ2-3; 8 nucleotides align to TRBD1. CDR3 DNA sequence: TGTGCCAGCAGCCCCACGACAGGGGTTGTAGATACGCAGTATTTT. It yields the protein CASSPTTGVVDTQYF.